The rows below give T cell receptor beta chains drawn from one sample of a study of OX40 agonist ivuxolimab in advanced cancers. Repertoires were generated with immunoSEQ multiplex PCR, while TCRdb's copy carries only in-frame clones and drops some. The sample yields approximately 31,000 clones, roughly 87% seen once. This specimen was CD4+ or CD8+ T cells sorted from blood, taken in a trial of the OX40 agonist ivuxolimab. Receptors originate from an adult with an advanced solid tumor such as melanoma, head and neck, liver or kidney cancer. The CDR3 runs from the conserved cysteine through the conserved F or W. The order of the fields is clone size, J gene, V gene, D gene, CDR3 DNA, CDR3 protein. The D gene is left open where the match is weak. Clone size is not always given. Where it is, it says once, few, many or a class for expanded clones.

clone size: once; J gene: TRBJ2-7; V gene: TRBV27; D gene: TRBD2; CDR3 DNA: TGTGCCAGCAGCCCCGCCGAACTAGCGATCGGCTACGAGCAGTACTTC; CDR3 protein: CASSPAELAIGYEQYF
clone size: .; J gene: TRBJ2-7; V gene: TRBV13; D gene: TRBD2; CDR3 DNA: TGTGCCAGCAGCCCTAGCGGGGGTGATTCCTACGAGCAGTACTTC; CDR3 protein: CASSPSGGDSYEQYF
clone size: .; J gene: TRBJ2-7; V gene: TRBV4-2; D gene: TRBD2; CDR3 DNA: TGTGCCAGCAGCCAAGAGAGTAGCGGGGCCTCCTACGAGCAGTACTTC; CDR3 protein: CASSQESSGASYEQYF
clone size: .; J gene: TRBJ1-1; V gene: TRBV9; D gene: TRBD1; CDR3 DNA: TGTGCCAGCAGCGAGGGACTCCGGGACAGGGGCTACCTTGAAGCTTTCTTT; CDR3 protein: CASSEGLRDRGYLEAFF
clone size: .; J gene: TRBJ2-7; V gene: TRBV7-6; D gene: TRBD1; CDR3 DNA: TGTGCCAGCAGCCCCCGACAGGGATTAAGGTCCTACGAGCAGTACTTC; CDR3 protein: CASSPRQGLRSYEQYF
clone size: .; J gene: TRBJ1-4; V gene: TRBV4-1; D gene: .; CDR3 DNA: TGCGCCAGCAGCCCCTCTCAGGGCACTAATGAAAAACTGTTTTTT; CDR3 protein: CASSPSQGTNEKLFF
clone size: .; J gene: TRBJ1-4; V gene: TRBV28; D gene: .; CDR3 DNA: TGTGCCAGCAGTTTAACTGGGACGGGCAAGAATGAAAAACTGTTTTTT; CDR3 protein: CASSLTGTGKNEKLFF
clone size: .; J gene: TRBJ1-6; V gene: TRBV19; D gene: .; CDR3 DNA: TGTGCCAGTAGTGTCACGACCGGGACTCTTAATTCACCCCTCCACTTT; CDR3 protein: CASSVTTGTLNSPLHF
clone size: .; J gene: TRBJ1-5; V gene: TRBV2; D gene: .; CDR3 DNA: TGTGCCAGCACCTCTCTCGGCCAGCCCCAGCATTTT; CDR3 protein: CASTSLGQPQHF
clone size: .; J gene: TRBJ2-7; V gene: TRBV27; D gene: TRBD2; CDR3 DNA: TGTGCCAGCAGTTCGGGACTAGCGTCTTGGGAGCAGTACTTC; CDR3 protein: CASSSGLASWEQYF
clone size: .; J gene: TRBJ2-7; V gene: TRBV6-5; D gene: TRBD2; CDR3 DNA: TGTGCCAGCAGTTGGTCCGGGAGGCCCTACGAGCAGTACTTC; CDR3 protein: CASSWSGRPYEQYF
clone size: .; J gene: TRBJ2-7; V gene: TRBV14; D gene: TRBD2; CDR3 DNA: TGTGCCAGCAGCCAATCCCCCCGTACGACTAGCGGGGACTACGAGCAGTACTTC; CDR3 protein: CASSQSPRTTSGDYEQYF
clone size: .; J gene: TRBJ2-5; V gene: TRBV5-1; D gene: TRBD1; CDR3 DNA: TGCGCCAGCAGCTTACTGACAGGGGAGACAGAGACCCAGTACTTC; CDR3 protein: CASSLLTGETETQYF
clone size: .; J gene: TRBJ1-1; V gene: TRBV6-1; D gene: .; CDR3 DNA: TGTGCCAGCAGTGAAGAACCGACACCCTTAAACACTGAAGCTTTCTTT; CDR3 protein: CASSEEPTPLNTEAFF
clone size: .; J gene: TRBJ1-5; V gene: TRBV15; D gene: .; CDR3 DNA: TGTGCCACCAGCATACAATATAGCAATCAGCCCCAGCATTTT; CDR3 protein: CATSIQYSNQPQHF
clone size: .; J gene: TRBJ1-1; V gene: TRBV11-3; D gene: .; CDR3 DNA: TGTGCCAGCAGCTTCGCTATGAACACTGAAGCTTTCTTT; CDR3 protein: CASSFAMNTEAFF
clone size: .; J gene: TRBJ1-4; V gene: TRBV7-9; D gene: .; CDR3 DNA: TGTGCCAGCAGCTTAGCGCTTCGGCAGGGAAATGAAAAACTGTTTTTT; CDR3 protein: CASSLALRQGNEKLFF
clone size: .; J gene: TRBJ1-2; V gene: TRBV5-3; D gene: .; CDR3 DNA: TGTGCCAGAAGCTTTAGGAACGCCACAGGGAGTGGGGTAAAGGGCTACACCTTC; CDR3 protein: CARSFRNATGSGVKGYTF
clone size: .; J gene: TRBJ1-4; V gene: TRBV19; D gene: .; CDR3 DNA: TGTGCCACCAAAGGGCAGTTCAGGCTAGCAACTAATGAAAAACTGTTTTTT; CDR3 protein: CATKGQFRLATNEKLFF
clone size: medium-sized; J gene: TRBJ2-3; V gene: TRBV7-8; D gene: .; CDR3 DNA: TGTGCCAGCAGCTCACGGAACTACGATACGCAGTATTTT; CDR3 protein: CASSSRNYDTQYF
clone size: .; J gene: TRBJ2-1; V gene: TRBV4-1; D gene: .; CDR3 DNA: TGCGCCAGCAGCCAAGATCGCAATGAGCAGTTCTTC; CDR3 protein: CASSQDRNEQFF
clone size: .; J gene: TRBJ2-5; V gene: TRBV7-7; D gene: .; CDR3 DNA: TGTGCTAGCAGCTCAGGTGTCCTACAAGAGACCCAGTACTTC; CDR3 protein: CASSSGVLQETQYF
clone size: once; J gene: TRBJ2-2; V gene: TRBV6-1; D gene: TRBD2; CDR3 DNA: TGTGCCAGCAGTGAATCCGGACTAGCGGCCCTGGGCCACACCGGGGAGCTGTTTTTT; CDR3 protein: CASSESGLAALGHTGELFF
clone size: few; J gene: TRBJ2-7; V gene: TRBV2; D gene: .; CDR3 DNA: TGTGCCAGCAGTCCGGGGTACGAGCAGTACTTC; CDR3 protein: CASSPGYEQYF
clone size: .; J gene: TRBJ2-2; V gene: TRBV7-6; D gene: .; CDR3 DNA: TGTGCCAGCACGGGCGTAGTTACCGGGGAGCTGTTTTTT; CDR3 protein: CASTGVVTGELFF
clone size: .; J gene: TRBJ2-5; V gene: TRBV30; D gene: .; CDR3 DNA: TGTGCCTGGAGTGAGGAAGAGACCCAGTACTTC; CDR3 protein: CAWSEEETQYF
clone size: .; J gene: TRBJ2-7; V gene: TRBV2; D gene: .; CDR3 DNA: TGTGCCAGCAGCGACAGGAGATACGAGCAGTACTTC; CDR3 protein: CASSDRRYEQYF
clone size: .; J gene: TRBJ1-2; V gene: TRBV2; D gene: TRBD1; CDR3 DNA: TGTGCCAGCAGCACACAGGGGCTTAGTTTAGGACTGACCCCTAAACCTTATGGCTACACCTTC; CDR3 protein: CASSTQGLSLGLTPKPYGYTF
clone size: once; J gene: TRBJ1-4; V gene: TRBV28; D gene: .; CDR3 DNA: TGTGCCAGCAGTCCGGGGTCCCTATCGTCGTATGGGGAAAAACTGTTTTTT; CDR3 protein: CASSPGSLSSYGEKLFF
clone size: .; J gene: TRBJ2-7; V gene: TRBV2; D gene: .; CDR3 DNA: TGTGCCAGCAGCGGGCCATCCTACGAGCAGTACTTC; CDR3 protein: CASSGPSYEQYF
clone size: .; J gene: TRBJ1-6; V gene: TRBV10-3; D gene: .; CDR3 DNA: TGTGCCATCAGGGACGCTGGGTCTTCACCCCTCCACTTT; CDR3 protein: CAIRDAGSSPLHF